Below, 9 T cell receptor beta chains from the same sample are listed, as sequenced in a study of cytomegalovirus exposure and HLA in healthy donors. 60 Vbeta and 13 Jbeta primers were used in PCR. The data were produced by immunoSEQ multiplex PCR, yet TCRdb's version contains in-frame clones alone and is incomplete. Here the sample spans around 200,000 clones, 77% being singletons. The sequencing input was PBMCs. These receptors came from a woman aged 55-75 years in good health and CMV-seropositive.

The rearrangement links TRBV30 to TRBJ1-4; 7 bases match TRBD1. The germline V gene encodes CDR1 GTSNPN and CDR2 SVGIG (reference sequence). V lost 2 bases and J lost 8; bases outside the gene matches: 8. The length of the CDR3 is 14 residues. The CDR3 reads CAWSRRQGREKLFF. In nucleotides, the CDR3 is TGTGCCTGGAGTAGGCGACAGGGACGGGAAAAACTGTTTTTT.

The rearrangement joins TRBV5-1 to TRBJ2-7; D not resolved. This CDR3 spans 13 amino acids. Trimming left V 0 bases short and J 9 bases short, with 13 bases between. Germline CDR1 reads SGHRS; CDR2 reads YFSETQ. CDR3 sequence: CASSLADYSGQYF. CDR3 nucleotides: TGCGCCAGCAGCTTGGCCGATTATTCGGGGCAGTACTTC.

The count of this clone is one. V is TRBV5-4 and J is TRBJ2-3, with 7 bases lining up with TRBD2. V shed 3 bases and J 6 bases; nucleotides not matched to a gene: 4. Germline loops: CDR1 SGHNT, CDR2 YYREEE (reference sequence). This CDR3 spans 13 amino acids. The DNA of the CDR3 is TGTGCCAGCAGCTCGGCGGGAGAGGATACGCAGTATTTT. Translated: CASSSAGEDTQYF.

The CDR3 reads CASSQYLAPAGDEQYF. CDR3 in DNA: TGTGCCAGCAGCCAATACTTAGCACCGGCCGGGGACGAGCAGTACTTC. This chain links TRBV5-6 with TRBJ2-7; possible D gene TRBD2, 5 bases. Germline V gene lookup returns CDR1 SGHDT and CDR2 YYEEEE. V lost 4 bases, J lost 5 bases, and 22 bases lay in between. The CDR3 extends over 16 amino acids.

CDR3 sequence (DNA): TGTGCCAGCAGAGAGACAGGGAGCAATTCACCCCTCCACTTT. Its translation is CASRETGSNSPLHF. This sequence joins TRBV6-4 and TRBJ1-6; 7 bases line up with TRBD1. The germline CDR1 and CDR2 sequences are MRHNA and SNTAGT. This CDR3 has 14 residues. The junction had 6 bases not matched to a gene; V was cut back by 6 bases and J by 7 bases.

This clone was observed once. The chain employs TRBV9 and TRBJ1-5; D unclear. Germline CDR1 reads SGDLS; CDR2 reads YYNGEE. CDR3 length: 14 residues. V lost 4 bases and J lost 4, with 12 bases in between. For the CDR3, the DNA is TGTGCCAGCAGCCCCGGACTGGTTAATCAGCCCCAGCATTTT. It yields the protein CASSPGLVNQPQHF.

The genes are TRBV4-1 and TRBJ2-3; 10 bases fit TRBD2. This CDR3 comprises 15 residues. Germline loops: CDR1 MGHRA, CDR2 YSYEKL. Trimming at V came to 5 bases and at J to 4 bases, leaving 6 bases not matched to a gene. The chain's CDR3 is CASSYPGTSADTQYF. CDR3 DNA: TGCGCCAGCAGCTACCCGGGGACTAGCGCAGATACGCAGTATTTT.

V is TRBV5-1 and J is TRBJ2-3; 7 bases line up with TRBD1. CDR3 length: 15 amino acids. With 6 bases clipped from V and 0 bases from J, the junction kept 7 bases outside the gene matches. From germline, CDR1 is SGHRS and CDR2 YFSETQ. The CDR3 loop is CASTRQGSSTDTQYF. The CDR3 nucleotides are TGCGCCAGCACTCGACAGGGATCTAGCACAGATACGCAGTATTTT.

For the CDR3, the DNA is TGTGCCAGCAGTCCCTTAGGAGGGGGGGCCCGAAATGAGCAGTTCTTC. This codes for CASSPLGGGARNEQFF. V usage is TRBV5-4 and J usage is TRBJ2-1; D perhaps matches TRBD2 (7 bases). Germline V lookup: CDR1 SGHNT, CDR2 YYREEE (reference sequence). V lost 5 bases and J 7 bases, leaving 22 bases between the germline ends. The CDR3 length is 16 residues.